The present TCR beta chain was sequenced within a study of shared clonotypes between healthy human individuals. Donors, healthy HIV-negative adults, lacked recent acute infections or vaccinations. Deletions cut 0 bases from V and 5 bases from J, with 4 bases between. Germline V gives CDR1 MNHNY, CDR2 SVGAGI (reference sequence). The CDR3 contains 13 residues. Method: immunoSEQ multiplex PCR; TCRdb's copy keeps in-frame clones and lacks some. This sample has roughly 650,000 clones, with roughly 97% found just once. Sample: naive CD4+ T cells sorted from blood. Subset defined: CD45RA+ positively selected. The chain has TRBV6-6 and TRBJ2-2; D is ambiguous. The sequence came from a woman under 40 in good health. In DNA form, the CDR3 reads TGTGCCAGCAGTTACTCGATTACCGGGGAGCTGTTTTTT. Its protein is CASSYSITGELFF.